This TCR beta chain was profiled in a study of neurological immune-mediated disorders. General study points: Patients with HTLV-1-associated myelopathy showed the most TCR clonal expansion. Those with multiple sclerosis showed the least, falling below healthy controls.

TCRdb used MiXCR to reprocess the 5' RACE reads, holding one entry per CDR3 protein. This repertoire shows 55,000 to 70,000 distinct CDR3 sequences, about an eighth found once; its top ten account for around 1.9%. Looked up from germline, CDR1 is KGHSH and CDR2 is LQKENI. This CDR3 has 17 amino acids. The ends lost 5 bases at V and 6 bases at J; junction bases unmatched: 13. This clonotype was counted between two and nine times. The antigen is not known. Material: PBMCs. The chain employs TRBV18 and TRBJ2-1, with 10 bases identical to TRBD1. The TCR sequence derives from a man in his 60s in good health. CDR3 sequence reads: CASSLRQGALIGNEQFF. CDR3 DNA sequence: TGTGCCAGCTCATTAAGACAGGGGGCTTTAATTGGCAATGAGCAGTTCTTC.